Given below is one T cell receptor beta chain in context. The CDR3 sequence is 16 residues long. CDR1 SGHDT and CDR2 YYEEEE come from the germline V gene. V gave up 1 base and J gave up 1 base, with 14 bases separating them. Profiled with immunoSEQ multiplex PCR; TCRdb holds only in-frame clones, not every one. The sample holds over a million clones, over 95% seen once. This sample is drawn from a study of shared clonotypes between healthy human individuals. Looking at the study overall: The donor group consisted of two women and three men, aged 18 to 49.

Material: naive CD4+ T cells sorted from blood. Indicated subset: CD45RA+ positively selected. V is TRBV5-6 and J is TRBJ1-1; the D gene is possibly TRBD1 (5 bases). This clonotype was obtained from a man aged 30-40 years in good health. The CDR3 loop reads CASSLYRGRGNTEAFF. The CDR3 coding sequence is TGTGCCAGCAGCTTGTACCGGGGACGGGGGAACACTGAAGCTTTCTTT. Variable domain in full (rest from reference TRBV5-6 and TRBJ1-1): DAGVTQSPTHLIKTRGQQVTLRCSPKSGHDTVSWYQQALGQGPQFIFQYYEEEERQRGNFPDRFSGHQFPNYSSELNVNALLLGDSALYLCASSLYRGRGNTEAFFGQGTRLTVV.